This T cell receptor (beta chain) was identified in a study of response to subunit inactivated influenza vaccine (dated by TCRdb to about 2018). For context, the study as a whole: The study used deep quantitative T cell receptor repertoire profiling to track responses to a trivalent subunit inactivated influenza vaccine.

The library came from RT-PCR. The instrument given in TCRdb is Illumina HiSeq 2500. Clones were called with MiXCR by TCRdb after fastp trimmed the public reads at Q25, and only in-frame beta chains were retained. Each entry merges the rows of one CDR3 protein and shows their most common DNA and genes. Within this sample are approximately 300,000 distinct CDR3 sequences, with about 20% of them counted one time only. The ten biggest clones cover 10% of the sample. The germline V gene yields MNHEY for CDR1 and SVGEGT for CDR2. Inclusive of the bounding cysteine and phenylalanine, the CDR3 is 14 residues long. Kept here is only the CDR3 DNA, which spans 42 bases and is read in frame from base 1. Trimming takes 2 bases from V and 1 base from J, and the germline ends sit 8 bases apart. On the study overall, not on this receptor specifically: According to the authors, only a limited number of new T cells may be recruited by each seasonal influenza vaccination.

Concerning this clonotype itself: The clone's antigen remains unknown. No qualities accompany the bases; no much larger clone lies one base away.

Rearrangement joined TRBV6-2 or TRBV6-3 to TRBJ2-5, with the D gene call left open. Sequences were derived from PBMCs from blood, sampled less than 22 months after vaccination. This clonotype originated in a man in his fifties or sixties who received an inactivated influenza vaccine. Donor details come from another sample of the same person, matched by shared clones. The DNA reads as follows: TGTGCCAGCAGTTACCCGAATACCCAAGAGACCCAGTACTTC. This codes for CASSYPNTQETQYF.